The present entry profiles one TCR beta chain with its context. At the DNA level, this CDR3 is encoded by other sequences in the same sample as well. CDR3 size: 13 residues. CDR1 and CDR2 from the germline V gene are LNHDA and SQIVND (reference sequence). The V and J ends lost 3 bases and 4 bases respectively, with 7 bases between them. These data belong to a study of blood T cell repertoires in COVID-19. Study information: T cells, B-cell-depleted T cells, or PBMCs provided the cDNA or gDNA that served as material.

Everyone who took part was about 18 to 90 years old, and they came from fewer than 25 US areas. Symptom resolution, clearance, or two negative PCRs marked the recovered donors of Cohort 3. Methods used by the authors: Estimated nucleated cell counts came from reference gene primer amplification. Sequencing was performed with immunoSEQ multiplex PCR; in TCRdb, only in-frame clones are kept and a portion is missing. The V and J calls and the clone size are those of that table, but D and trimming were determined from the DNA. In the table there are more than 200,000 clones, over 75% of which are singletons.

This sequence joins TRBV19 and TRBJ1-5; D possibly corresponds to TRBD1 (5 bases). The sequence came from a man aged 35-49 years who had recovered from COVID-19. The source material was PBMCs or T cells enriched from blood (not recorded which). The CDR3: CASSMTANQPQHF. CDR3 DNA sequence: TGTGCCAGTAGTATGACAGCTAATCAGCCCCAGCATTTT. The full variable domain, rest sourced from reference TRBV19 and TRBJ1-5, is DGGITQSPKYLFRKEGQNVTLSCEQNLNHDAMYWYRQDPGQGLRLIYYSQIVNDFQKGDIAEGYSVSREKKESFPLTVTSAQKNPTAFYLCASSMTANQPQHFGDGTRLSIL.